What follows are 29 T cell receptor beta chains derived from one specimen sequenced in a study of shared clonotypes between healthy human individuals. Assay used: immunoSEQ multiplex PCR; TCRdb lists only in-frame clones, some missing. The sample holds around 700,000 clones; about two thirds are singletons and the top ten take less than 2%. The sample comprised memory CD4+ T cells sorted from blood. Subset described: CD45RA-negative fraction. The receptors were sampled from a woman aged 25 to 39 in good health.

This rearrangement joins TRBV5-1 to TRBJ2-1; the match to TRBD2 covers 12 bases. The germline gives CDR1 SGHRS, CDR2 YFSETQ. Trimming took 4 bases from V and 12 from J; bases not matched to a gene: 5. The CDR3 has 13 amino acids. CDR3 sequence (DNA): TGCGCCAGCAGCCCCGGACTAGCGGGACTGCAGTTCTTC. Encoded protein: CASSPGLAGLQFF.

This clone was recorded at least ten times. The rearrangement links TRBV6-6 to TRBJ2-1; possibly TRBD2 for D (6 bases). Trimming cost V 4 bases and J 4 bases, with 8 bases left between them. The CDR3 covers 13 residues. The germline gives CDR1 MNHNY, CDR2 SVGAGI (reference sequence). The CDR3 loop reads CASSSGEYNEQFF. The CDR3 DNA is TGTGCCAGCAGTTCGGGGGAATACAATGAGCAGTTCTTC.

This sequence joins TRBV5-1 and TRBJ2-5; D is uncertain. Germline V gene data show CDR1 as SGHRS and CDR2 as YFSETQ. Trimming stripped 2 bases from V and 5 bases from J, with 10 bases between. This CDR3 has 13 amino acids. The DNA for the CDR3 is TGCGCCAGCAGCTTCCAGCCTGAGGAGACCCAGTACTTC. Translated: CASSFQPEETQYF.

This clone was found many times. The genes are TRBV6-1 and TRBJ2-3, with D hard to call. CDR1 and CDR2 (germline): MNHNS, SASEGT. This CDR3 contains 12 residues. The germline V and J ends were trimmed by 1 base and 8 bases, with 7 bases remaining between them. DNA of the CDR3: TGTGCCAGCAGTGAAGTGAGAGGTACGCAGTATTTT. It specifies CASSEVRGTQYF.

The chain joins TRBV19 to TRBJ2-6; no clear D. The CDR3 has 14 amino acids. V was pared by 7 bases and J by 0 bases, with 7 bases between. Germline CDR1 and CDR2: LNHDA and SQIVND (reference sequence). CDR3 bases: TGTGCCAGTAAGCAGAGCTCTGGGGCCAACGTCCTGACTTTC. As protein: CASKQSSGANVLTF.

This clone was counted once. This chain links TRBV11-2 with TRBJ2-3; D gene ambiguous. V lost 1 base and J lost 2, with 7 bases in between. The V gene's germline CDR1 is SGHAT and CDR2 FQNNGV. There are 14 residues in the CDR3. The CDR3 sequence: CASSLAAITDTQYF. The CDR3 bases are TGTGCCAGCAGCTTAGCGGCGATCACAGATACGCAGTATTTT.

The CDR3 DNA follows: TGTGCCAGCAGTGAAGCGAAGGGACTAGCGGGAGAACGGGAGCAGTACTTC. Translated: CASSEAKGLAGEREQYF. The chain employs TRBV6-1 and TRBJ2-7, with 14 bases matching TRBD2. This CDR3 spans 17 amino acids. Germline loops: CDR1 MNHNS, CDR2 SASEGT. J was trimmed by 7 bases and V by 0 bases; bases with no gene match: 8.

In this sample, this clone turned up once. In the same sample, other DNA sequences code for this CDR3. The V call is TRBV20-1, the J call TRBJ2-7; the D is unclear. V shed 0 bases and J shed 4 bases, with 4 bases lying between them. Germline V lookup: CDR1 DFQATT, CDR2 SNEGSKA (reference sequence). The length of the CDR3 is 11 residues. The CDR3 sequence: CSARDNYEQYF. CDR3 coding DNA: TGCAGTGCTAGAGATAATTACGAGCAGTACTTC.

The CDR3 coding sequence is TGTGCCAGCAGTTCCCGACGGGGAGACGGCAGGGCCCAGTACTTC. This translates into CASSSRRGDGRAQYF. The V and J genes are TRBV28 and TRBJ2-5, with D perhaps matching TRBD1 or TRBD2 (5 bases each). Germline V gives CDR1 MDHEN, CDR2 SYDVKM. V was shortened by 4 bases and J by 9 bases, with 21 bases between the two germline ends. The CDR3 covers 15 residues.

This CDR3 reads CASRKRGSGRNEQFF. CDR3 sequence (DNA): TGTGCCAGCAGAAAGAGAGGTTCAGGGAGGAATGAGCAGTTCTTC. The chain carries TRBV6-5 and TRBJ2-1, with D possibly being TRBD2 (6 bases). The V and J ends lost 6 bases and 7 bases respectively, with 19 bases between them. CDR3 length: 15 amino acids. Germline lookup yields CDR1 MNHEY and CDR2 SVGAGI.

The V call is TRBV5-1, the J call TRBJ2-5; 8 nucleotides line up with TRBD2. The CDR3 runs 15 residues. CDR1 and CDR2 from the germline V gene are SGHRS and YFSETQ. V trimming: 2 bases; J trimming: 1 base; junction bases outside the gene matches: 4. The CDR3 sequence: CASSLWTSSQETQYF. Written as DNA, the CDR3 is TGCGCCAGCAGCTTATGGACTAGCTCCCAAGAGACCCAGTACTTC.

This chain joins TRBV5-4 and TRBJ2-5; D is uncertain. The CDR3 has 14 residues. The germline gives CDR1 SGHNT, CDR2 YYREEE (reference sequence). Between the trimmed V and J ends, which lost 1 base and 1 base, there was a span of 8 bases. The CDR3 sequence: CASSLSRSQETQYF. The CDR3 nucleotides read TGTGCCAGCAGCTTGAGCAGAAGCCAAGAGACCCAGTACTTC.

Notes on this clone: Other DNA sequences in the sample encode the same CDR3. The CDR3 reads CASSLGQGNEKLFF. The CDR3, as DNA: TGTGCCAGCAGCTTGGGGCAGGGGAATGAAAAACTGTTTTTT. The V gene is TRBV5-4, the J gene TRBJ1-4; possibly TRBD1 for D (6 bases). CDR3 size: 14 residues. With 0 bases removed from V and 5 bases from J, the gap between germline ends came to 8 bases. Germline V gene sequence: CDR1 SGHNT, CDR2 YYREEE (reference sequence). Drawing the rest from reference TRBV5-4 and TRBJ1-4, the complete variable domain is ETGVTQSPTHLIKTRGQQVTLRCSSQSGHNTVSWYQQALGQGPQFIFQYYREEENGRGNFPPRFSGLQFPNYSSELNVNALELDDSALYLCASSLGQGNEKLFFGSGTQLSVL.

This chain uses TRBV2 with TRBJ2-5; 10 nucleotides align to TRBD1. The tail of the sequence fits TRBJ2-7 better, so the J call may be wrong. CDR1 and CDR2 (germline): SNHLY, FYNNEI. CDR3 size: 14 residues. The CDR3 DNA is TGTGCCAGCAGTGTACGGGACAGGGGCCACGAGCAGTACTTC. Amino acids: CASSVRDRGHEQYF.

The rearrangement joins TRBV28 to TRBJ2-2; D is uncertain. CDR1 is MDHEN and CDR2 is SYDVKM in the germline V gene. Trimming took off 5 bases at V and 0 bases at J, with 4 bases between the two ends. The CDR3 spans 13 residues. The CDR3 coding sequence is TGTGCCAGCAGTGCGGCGAACACCGGGGAGCTGTTTTTT. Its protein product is CASSAANTGELFF.

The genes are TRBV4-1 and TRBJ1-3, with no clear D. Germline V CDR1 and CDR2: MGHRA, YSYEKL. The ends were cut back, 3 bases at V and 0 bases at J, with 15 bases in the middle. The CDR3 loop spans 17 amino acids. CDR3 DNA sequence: TGCGCCAGCAGCCACACGCAAGGCAGGCCCTCTGGAAACACCATATATTTT. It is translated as CASSHTQGRPSGNTIYF.

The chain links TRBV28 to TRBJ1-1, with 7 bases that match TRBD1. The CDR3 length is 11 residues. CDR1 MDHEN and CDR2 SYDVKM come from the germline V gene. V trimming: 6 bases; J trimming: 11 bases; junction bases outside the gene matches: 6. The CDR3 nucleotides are TGTGCCAGCAGCCCCGACAGGGCCGCTTTCTTT. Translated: CASSPDRAAFF.

This CDR3 is CASGLGGGNTGELFF. The CDR3 nucleotides are TGTGCTAGTGGTTTGGGCGGCGGGAACACCGGGGAGCTGTTTTTT. The V call is TRBV12-5, the J call TRBJ2-2; D is unresolved. CDR1 is LGHNT, CDR2 FRNRAP, per germline. The V end was cut by 1 base, the J end by 1 base, with 7 bases between. The CDR3 runs to 15 residues. Combining the CDR3 with reference TRBV12-5 and TRBJ2-2 gives the whole variable domain DARVTQTPRHKVTEMGQEVTMRCQPILGHNTVFWYRQTMMQGLELLAYFRNRAPLDDSGMPKDRFSAEMPDATLATLKIQPSEPRDSAVYFCASGLGGGNTGELFFGEGSRLTVL.

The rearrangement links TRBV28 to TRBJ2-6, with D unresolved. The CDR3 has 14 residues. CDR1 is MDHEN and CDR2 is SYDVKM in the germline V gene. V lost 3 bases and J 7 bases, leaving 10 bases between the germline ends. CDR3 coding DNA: TGTGCCAGCAGTTTCGGCACAGACGCCAACGTCCTGACTTTC. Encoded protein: CASSFGTDANVLTF.

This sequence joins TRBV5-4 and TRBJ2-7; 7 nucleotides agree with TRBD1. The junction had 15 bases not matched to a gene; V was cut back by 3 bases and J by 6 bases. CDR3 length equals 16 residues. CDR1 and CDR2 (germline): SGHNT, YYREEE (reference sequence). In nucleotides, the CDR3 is TGTGCCAGCAGCTGGGGAGCCACAGGGGACGTAGGCGAGCAGTACTTC. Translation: CASSWGATGDVGEQYF.

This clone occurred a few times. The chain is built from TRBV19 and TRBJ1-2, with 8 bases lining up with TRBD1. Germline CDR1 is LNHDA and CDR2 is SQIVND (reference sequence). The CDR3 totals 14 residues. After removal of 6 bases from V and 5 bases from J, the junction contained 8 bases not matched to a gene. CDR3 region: CASRYRGEGYGYTF. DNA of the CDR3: TGTGCCAGTAGGTACAGGGGGGAAGGTTATGGCTACACCTTC.

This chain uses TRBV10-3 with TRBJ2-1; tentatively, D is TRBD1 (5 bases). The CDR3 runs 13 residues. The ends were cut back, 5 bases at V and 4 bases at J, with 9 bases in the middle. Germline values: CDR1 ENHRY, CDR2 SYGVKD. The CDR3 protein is CAISQTGYNEQFF. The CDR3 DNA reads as TGTGCCATCAGTCAAACAGGATACAATGAGCAGTTCTTC.

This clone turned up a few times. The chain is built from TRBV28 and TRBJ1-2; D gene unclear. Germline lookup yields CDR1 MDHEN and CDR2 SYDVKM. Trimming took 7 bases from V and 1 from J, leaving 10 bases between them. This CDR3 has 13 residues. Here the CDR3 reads CASTNNNNYGYTF. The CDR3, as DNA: TGTGCCAGCACCAACAATAATAACTATGGCTACACCTTC.

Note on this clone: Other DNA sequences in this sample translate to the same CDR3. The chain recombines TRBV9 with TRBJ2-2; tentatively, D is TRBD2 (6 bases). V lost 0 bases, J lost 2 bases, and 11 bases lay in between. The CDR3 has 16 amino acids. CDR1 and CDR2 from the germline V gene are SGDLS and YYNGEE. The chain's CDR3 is CASSVGGGRNTGELFF. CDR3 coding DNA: TGTGCCAGCAGCGTAGGGGGAGGACGAAACACCGGGGAGCTGTTTTTT.

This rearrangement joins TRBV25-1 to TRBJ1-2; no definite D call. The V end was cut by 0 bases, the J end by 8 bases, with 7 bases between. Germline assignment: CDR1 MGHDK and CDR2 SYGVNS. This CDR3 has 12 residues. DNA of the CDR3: TGTGCCAGCAGTGAATATAACGACGGCTACACCTTC. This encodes CASSEYNDGYTF.

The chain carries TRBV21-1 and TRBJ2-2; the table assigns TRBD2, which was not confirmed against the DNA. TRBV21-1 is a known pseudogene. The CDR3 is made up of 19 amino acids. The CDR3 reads CASSKGQGESGRACGELFF. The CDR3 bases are TGTGCCAGCAGCAAAGGGCAGGGGGAAAGCGGGAGGGCCTGTGGGGAGCTGTTTTTT.

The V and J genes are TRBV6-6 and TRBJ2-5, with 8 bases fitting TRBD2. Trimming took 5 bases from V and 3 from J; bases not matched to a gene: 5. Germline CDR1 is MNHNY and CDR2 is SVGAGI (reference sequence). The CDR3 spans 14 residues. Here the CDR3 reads CASSPNGREETQYF. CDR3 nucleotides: TGTGCCAGCAGTCCAAACGGGAGGGAAGAGACCCAGTACTTC.

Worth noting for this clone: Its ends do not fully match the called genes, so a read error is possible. CDR3 nucleotide sequence: TGTGCCAGCAGTTTGGACAGGGGGTTGGCCGGGGAGCTGTTTTTT. It encodes CASSLDRGLAGELFF. The V and J genes are TRBV5-4 and TRBJ2-2, with 10 bases matching TRBD1. Per the germline V gene, CDR1 is SGHNT and CDR2 is YYREEE (reference sequence). The CDR3 sequence is 15 residues long.

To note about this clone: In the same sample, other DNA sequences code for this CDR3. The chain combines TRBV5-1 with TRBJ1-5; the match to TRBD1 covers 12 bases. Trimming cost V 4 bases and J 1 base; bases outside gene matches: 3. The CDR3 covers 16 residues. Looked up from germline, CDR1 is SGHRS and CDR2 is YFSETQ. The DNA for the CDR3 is TGCGCCAGCAGCCTCGGGACAGGGGGCAGCAATCAGCCCCAGCATTTT. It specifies CASSLGTGGSNQPQHF.